The present T cell receptor beta chain was sequenced within a study of monozygotic twins with inflammatory bowel disease. Total RNA, at 3500 ng, went into every TCR library. Eight separate reactions per sample served to make cDNA. UMIs incorporating a 6-nucleotide sample barcode were appended by means of template switching. Each CDR3 protein gets one entry in TCRdb, which reprocessed the 5' RACE reads and gives no DNA. This table lists 200,000 to 250,000 distinct CDR3 sequences. Germline-derived CDR1 and CDR2 are SGHTA and FQGNSA. The length of the CDR3 is 17 residues. The material sequenced was blood. The clonotype comes from a human donor with ulcerative colitis or Crohn's disease, or a healthy co-twin of an affected twin (not recorded which). J is TRBJ2-1 and V is TRBV7-2; the TRBD2 assignment by TCRdb is unverifiable without DNA. The CDR3 here is CASSSSPGLAEGDEQFF.